This T cell receptor beta chain originates from a study of CD8+CD57+ T cells in acquired aplastic anemia. At the level of the study: Sorted CD4+ and CD8+ cells gave a mean 3.2 ug DNA, range roughly 0.19 to 27.4 ug. Sequencing produced an average of roughly 11 million reads per healthy donor for CD4+ cells.

Study-wide results and caveats: Sharing between patients and controls was observed for some 27 CD8+ CDR3 sequences. Patients and controls were not found to differ significantly in CD8+ Simpson's diversity.

Profiling that covered TCR beta VDJ and CDR3 relied on genomic DNA as its template. One entry per CDR3 protein results from TCRdb running MiXCR on the reads. The sample holds about 130,000 distinct CDR3 sequences, around 48% seen once. Of note for this clonotype: Its antigen is still unknown.

CDR1 and CDR2 (germline): SGHAT, FQNNGV. The CDR3 extends over 16 amino acids. V lost 0 bases and J lost 4, with 15 bases in between. The V gene is TRBV11-2, the J gene TRBJ1-1; D perhaps matches TRBD1 (5 bases). The TCR comes from a human donor in good health, serving as a control. Sequenced sample: sorted CD4+, CD8+, or CD8+CD57+ T cells (not recorded which) from PBMCs. The CDR3 DNA follows: TGTGCCAGCAGCTTAGAGGGGGGAGGGGTGGGCACTGAAGCTTTCTTT. It codes for CASSLEGGGVGTEAFF.